The 32 T cell receptor beta chains presented below share a single source sample, sequenced in a study of PD-1 blockade in mismatch repair-deficient tumors. Sequencing used immunoSEQ multiplex PCR; TCRdb keeps in-frame clones, though not all of them. The sample has tens of thousands of clones, approximately 82% seen once; the top ten hold roughly 5.5%. The starting material was peripheral blood, obtained 2 weeks after starting pembrolizumab. These receptors came from an adult with mismatch repair-deficient cancer.

V gene TRBV6-4 combines with J gene TRBJ2-2; D uncertain. V was shortened by 4 bases and J by 7 bases, with 10 bases between the two germline ends. The CDR3 loop spans 13 amino acids. Germline assignment: CDR1 MRHNA and CDR2 SNTAGT. Here the CDR3 reads CASSGNIGGELFF. Here the CDR3 DNA reads TGTGCCAGCAGTGGCAATATCGGCGGGGAGCTGTTTTTT.

This sequence joins TRBV7-2 and TRBJ1-1; TRBD1 agrees at 7 bases. The CDR3 consists of 15 residues. Germline values: CDR1 SGHTA, CDR2 FQGNSA. V lost 5 bases to trimming and J lost 5 bases; unmatched junction nucleotides: 11. The CDR3 loop reads CASSPRTGRATEAFF. DNA of the CDR3: TGTGCCAGCAGCCCCCGGACAGGCAGGGCGACTGAAGCTTTCTTT.

The chain links TRBV11-3 to TRBJ2-7, with 8 bases fitting TRBD1. J was trimmed by 7 bases and V by 5 bases; bases with no gene match: 10. There are 14 residues in the CDR3. CDR1 is SGHNT, CDR2 YENEEA, per germline. This CDR3 reads CASSAGTGRKEQYF. The CDR3, as DNA: TGTGCCAGCAGCGCCGGGACAGGACGGAAAGAGCAGTACTTC.

The V and J genes are TRBV7-9 and TRBJ2-7; D call uncertain. CDR3 length: 13 residues. The V gene lost 1 base and the J gene lost 7 bases, with 11 bases spanning the gap. Germline values: CDR1 SEHNR, CDR2 FQNEAQ (reference sequence). CDR3 amino acids: CASSLGNFGEQYF. For the CDR3, the DNA is TGTGCCAGCAGCTTAGGGAATTTCGGGGAGCAGTACTTC.

The V and J genes are TRBV21-1 and TRBJ1-1; the DNA was not compared with TRBD1, the D call given in the table. TRBV21-1 is a pseudogene. The CDR3 runs to 14 residues. CDR3 sequence: CASSLGVPRGPAFF. CDR3 nucleotide sequence: TGTGCCAGCAGCTTAGGGGTCCCTAGGGGGCCAGCTTTCTTT.

The chain employs TRBV5-1 and TRBJ2-5; 7 bases agree with TRBD1. Germline values: CDR1 SGHRS, CDR2 YFSETQ. There are 15 residues in the CDR3. J lost 0 bases, V lost 3 bases, and 5 bases had no gene match. As DNA, the CDR3 is TGCGCCAGCAGCTACACAGGGGCCGACCAAGAGACCCAGTACTTC. It is translated as CASSYTGADQETQYF. The full variable domain, rest sourced from reference TRBV5-1 and TRBJ2-5, is KAGVTQTPRYLIKTRGQQVTLSCSPISGHRSVSWYQQTPGQGLQFLFEYFSETQRNKGNFPGRFSGRQFSNSRSEMNVSTLELGDSALYLCASSYTGADQETQYFGPGTRLLVL.

The chain links TRBV7-3 to TRBJ1-3, with a tentative D call TRBD1 (6 bases). The CDR3 is 16 residues long. The germline gives CDR1 SGHTA, CDR2 FQGTGA. V was cut by 0 bases and J by 3 bases, with 12 bases left in between. The CDR3 coding sequence is TGTGCCAGCAGCTTAACTGAAACAGGGCGTGGAAACACCATATATTTT. It codes for CASSLTETGRGNTIYF.

This rearrangement joins TRBV20-1 to TRBJ2-5; TRBD2 is a possible D gene (5 bases). The V end lost 7 bases, the J end lost 6 bases, and 9 bases lay between the germline ends. CDR1 is DFQATT, CDR2 SNEGSKA, per germline (reference sequence). The CDR3 runs 10 residues. This CDR3 reads CSVRGKTQYF. The CDR3, as DNA: TGCAGTGTTCGGGGAAAGACCCAGTACTTC.

This sequence joins TRBV5-1 and TRBJ1-1; TRBD1 aligns across 7 bases. Germline V gene lookup returns CDR1 SGHRS and CDR2 YFSETQ. This CDR3 has 14 amino acids. V lost 0 bases and J lost 4; bases outside the gene matches: 3. The CDR3 DNA follows: TGCGCCAGCAGCTTGGGACAGGGTAGCACTGAAGCTTTCTTT. Its translation is CASSLGQGSTEAFF.

The chain is built from TRBV15 and TRBJ1-1; the D is unclear. CDR1 is LNHNV and CDR2 is YYDKDF in the germline V gene (reference sequence). The CDR3 totals 14 residues. Between the trimmed V and J ends, which lost 0 bases and 5 bases, there was a span of 10 bases. This CDR3 reads CATSRDLLATEAFF. In DNA, the CDR3 is TGTGCCACCAGCAGAGATCTCCTCGCTACTGAAGCTTTCTTT.

The J gene is TRBJ2-7, the V gene TRBV29-1, with 8 bases identical to TRBD2. Per the germline V gene, CDR1 is SQVTM and CDR2 is ANQGSEA. Unmatched junction bases numbered 7, after V lost 6 bases and J lost 0 bases. This CDR3 has 14 residues. CDR3 sequence: CSVSSSGTSYEQYF. CDR3 bases: TGCAGCGTCTCTAGTAGCGGGACCTCCTACGAGCAGTACTTC.

V gene TRBV19 combines with J gene TRBJ1-2; no reliable D call. V was shortened by 5 bases and J by 4 bases, with 20 bases between the two germline ends. Germline assignment: CDR1 LNHDA and CDR2 SQIVND (reference sequence). This CDR3 has 16 amino acids. The CDR3 loop is CASSPWGTTRLYGYTF. The DNA of the CDR3 is TGTGCCAGTAGTCCATGGGGAACAACTCGACTCTATGGCTACACCTTC.

The count of this clone is one. The rearrangement uses TRBV28 and TRBJ1-3; no definite D call. V was pared by 7 bases and J by 3 bases, with 16 bases between. Looked up from germline, CDR1 is MDHEN and CDR2 is SYDVKM. This CDR3 is 15 amino acids long. Written as DNA, the CDR3 is TGTGCCAGCAACACAGCCCGGGTAAATGGAAACACCATATATTTT. Its protein product is CASNTARVNGNTIYF.

This clone was detected only once. The chain links TRBV7-8 to TRBJ2-1; tentative D call: TRBD2 (5 bases). Trimming cost V 4 bases and J 8 bases, with 12 bases left between them. Per the germline V gene, CDR1 is SGHVS and CDR2 is FQNEAQ. This CDR3 contains 13 residues. The CDR3 nucleotides read TGTGCCAGCAGCTATAACCCGGGGTATGAGCAGTTCTTC. Amino acid sequence: CASSYNPGYEQFF.

J is TRBJ1-5 and V is TRBV5-8; 7 nucleotides align to TRBD1. Germline CDR1 reads SGHTS; CDR2 reads YDEGEE. Trimming removed 0 bases from V and 4 bases from J; junction bases left unmatched: 4. The CDR3 totals 15 residues. CDR3 DNA: TGTGCCAGCAGCTTGGTTGCGACAGGGAATCAGCCCCAGCATTTT. Its protein product is CASSLVATGNQPQHF.

This sequence joins TRBV12-5 and TRBJ2-3, with 7 bases fitting TRBD2. The V segment lost 1 base and the J segment 1 base; nucleotides outside the gene matches: 2. In germline, CDR1 is LGHNT, CDR2 FRNRAP. The CDR3 is 15 residues long. The CDR3 is CASGLGLARTDTQYF. CDR3 bases: TGTGCTAGTGGTTTGGGACTAGCCCGCACAGATACGCAGTATTTT.

The chain has TRBV19 and TRBJ1-1; 8 nucleotides agree with TRBD1. The CDR3 loop spans 14 amino acids. J was trimmed by 1 base and V by 5 bases; bases with no gene match: 3. Germline V gene data show CDR1 as LNHDA and CDR2 as SQIVND (reference sequence). CDR3 protein: CASSAQGANTEAFF. The CDR3 nucleotides read TGTGCCAGTAGTGCGCAGGGGGCGAACACTGAAGCTTTCTTT.

The chain links TRBV14 to TRBJ2-7; D is unclear. In germline, CDR1 is SGHDN, CDR2 FVKESK. This CDR3 spans 12 amino acids. The V gene lost 4 bases and the J gene lost 2 bases, with 6 bases spanning the gap. The CDR3 here is CASSRVTYEQYF. CDR3 sequence (DNA): TGTGCCAGCAGCCGGGTGACCTACGAGCAGTACTTC.

In DNA form, the CDR3 reads TGTGCCAGCAGCCCCGGCCGGGGGCGGGTTGGCTACACCTTC. Protein product: CASSPGRGRVGYTF. The chain links TRBV5-6 to TRBJ1-2, with a possible D match to TRBD1 (6 bases). V was trimmed by 4 bases and J by 7 bases, leaving 17 bases between them. Germline assignment: CDR1 SGHDT and CDR2 YYEEEE. This CDR3 contains 14 residues.

This chain joins TRBV6-1 and TRBJ2-1, with D perhaps TRBD2 (6 bases). The CDR3 has 16 amino acids. V was trimmed by 2 bases and J by 4 bases, leaving 15 bases between them. Germline lookup yields CDR1 MNHNS and CDR2 SASEGT. The CDR3 here is CASSEYTSLLYNEQFF. CDR3 bases: TGTGCCAGCAGTGAATATACTAGCCTCCTTTACAATGAGCAGTTCTTC.

This sequence joins TRBV9 and TRBJ2-2, with D possibly being TRBD1 (6 bases). Germline V gives CDR1 SGDLS, CDR2 YYNGEE. This CDR3 has 15 residues. V was clipped by 3 bases and J by 1 base, with 10 bases between them. The CDR3 reads CASSARTVNTGELFF. As DNA, the CDR3 is TGTGCCAGCAGCGCAAGGACAGTGAACACCGGGGAGCTGTTTTTT. Using reference TRBV9 and TRBJ2-2 for the parts outside the CDR3, the full variable domain is DSGVTQTPKHLITATGQRVTLRCSPRSGDLSVYWYQQSLDQGLQFLIQYYNGEERAKGNILERFSAQQFPDLHSELNLSSLELGDSALYFCASSARTVNTGELFFGEGSRLTVL.

The chain combines TRBV2 with TRBJ2-3; tentative D call: TRBD2 (6 bases). The CDR3 consists of 16 residues. Per the germline V gene, CDR1 is SNHLY and CDR2 is FYNNEI. V gave up 7 bases and J gave up 1 base, with 18 bases separating them. CDR3 residues: CASKIQEGRGTDTQYF. The CDR3, as DNA: TGTGCCAGCAAGATACAGGAGGGACGAGGCACAGATACGCAGTATTTT. The variable domain in full, completed from reference TRBV2 and TRBJ2-3, reads EPEVTQTPSHQVTQMGQEVILRCVPISNHLYFYWYRQILGQKVEFLVSFYNNEISEKSEIFDDQFSVERPDGSNFTLKIRSTKLEDSAMYFCASKIQEGRGTDTQYFGPGTRLTVL.

This chain's CDR3 is CASSVEGSRGRGTDTQYF. The CDR3 coding sequence is TGTGCCAGCAGCGTAGAGGGCTCCAGGGGGCGCGGCACAGATACGCAGTATTTT. This sequence joins TRBV9 and TRBJ2-3, with 8 bases lining up with TRBD1. From germline, CDR1 is SGDLS and CDR2 YYNGEE. The trim removed 0 bases at V and 1 base at J, leaving 10 bases unmatched. This CDR3 spans 18 amino acids.

V is TRBV15 and J is TRBJ1-5; the D is unclear. The CDR3 is 15 amino acids. The V gene lost 0 bases and the J gene lost 0 bases, with 6 bases spanning the gap. In germline, CDR1 is LNHNV, CDR2 YYDKDF (reference sequence). CDR3: CATSRDSGSNQPQHF. The CDR3 DNA follows: TGTGCCACCAGCAGAGATTCAGGTAGCAATCAGCCCCAGCATTTT.

The chain has TRBV11-3 and TRBJ2-7; unclear D gene. This CDR3 is 14 amino acids long. V lost 2 bases and J lost 7, with 15 bases in between. From germline, CDR1 is SGHNT and CDR2 YENEEA. The CDR3 protein is CASSLLRLTREQYF. The CDR3, as DNA: TGTGCCAGCAGCTTACTGAGACTCACGCGGGAGCAGTACTTC.

This clone showed up just once. This chain uses TRBV20-1 with TRBJ1-1; the D is unclear. The CDR3 has 11 amino acids. The germline V gene has CDR1 DFQATT and CDR2 SNEGSKA (reference sequence). This CDR3 reads CSRFGGTEAFF. The CDR3 DNA reads TGCAGCAGGTTCGGAGGGACTGAAGCTTTCTTT.

The chain joins TRBV7-2 to TRBJ2-1, with TRBD1 as a possible D gene (6 bases). Trimming cost V 4 bases and J 4 bases, with 11 bases left between them. The CDR3 contains 14 residues. Germline values: CDR1 SGHTA, CDR2 FQGNSA. The DNA of the CDR3 is TGTGCCAGCAGCTCTGGGGACATTTACAATGAGCAGTTCTTC. Amino acid sequence: CASSSGDIYNEQFF.

This rearrangement joins TRBV7-3 to TRBJ2-7, with TRBD2 identical over 8 bases. The trim removed 5 bases at V and 6 bases at J, leaving 6 bases unmatched. CDR1 and CDR2 from the germline V gene are SGHTA and FQGTGA. This CDR3 region has 13 residues. CDR3 nucleotides: TGTGCCAGCAGCCCCGGGGGGGCGAGCGAGCAGTACTTC. The encoded protein is CASSPGGASEQYF.

This chain joins TRBV7-2 and TRBJ2-4; TRBD1 or TRBD2 may be the D gene (5 bases each). The CDR3 totals 15 residues. The V and J ends lost 6 bases and 2 bases respectively, with 14 bases between them. Germline values: CDR1 SGHTA, CDR2 FQGNSA. The CDR3 here is CASRPGTRTKNIQYF. The DNA for the CDR3 is TGTGCCAGCAGGCCCGGGACGCGCACCAAAAACATTCAGTACTTC. The whole variable domain, remainder taken from reference TRBV7-2 and TRBJ2-4, is GAGVSQSPSNKVTEKGKDVELRCDPISGHTALYWYRQSLGQGLEFLIYFQGNSAPDKSGLPSDRFSAERTGGSVSTLTIQRTQQEDSAVYLCASRPGTRTKNIQYFGAGTRLSVL.

The chain carries TRBV5-6 and TRBJ2-5, with a tentative D call TRBD2 (6 bases). Trimming took off 6 bases at V and 2 bases at J, with 14 bases between the two ends. CDR1 and CDR2 (germline): SGHDT, YYEEEE. This CDR3 has 14 residues. The CDR3 DNA reads as TGTGCCAGCACCCAGGAGGGAAGGCAAGAGACCCAGTACTTC. Its translation is CASTQEGRQETQYF.

This chain joins TRBV30 and TRBJ1-1, with D uncertain. Germline loops: CDR1 GTSNPN, CDR2 SVGIG (reference sequence). The CDR3 is made up of 11 amino acids. V was trimmed by 8 bases and J by 5 bases, leaving 12 bases between them. CDR3 nucleotide sequence: TGTGCCCTGGAAAGTGCGACTGAAGCTTTCTTT. Protein product: CALESATEAFF. The whole variable domain, filled in from reference TRBV30 and TRBJ1-1, reads SQTIHQWPATLVQPVGSPLSLECTVEGTSNPNLYWYRQAAGRGLQLLFYSVGIGQISSEVPQNLSASRPQDRQFILSSKKLLLSDSGFYLCALESATEAFFGQGTRLTVV.

This clone was detected once. The V and J genes are TRBV7-9 and TRBJ2-1; 14 bases match TRBD2. This CDR3 is built from 16 residues. The junction had 10 bases not matched to a gene; V was cut back by 5 bases and J by 10 bases. Germline loops: CDR1 SEHNR, CDR2 FQNEAQ (reference sequence). CDR3 residues: CASSLGGLAGVIEQFF. The CDR3 DNA reads TGTGCCAGCAGCCTCGGGGGACTAGCGGGAGTAATCGAGCAGTTCTTC.